This passage covers 21 T cell receptor beta chains from one sample sequenced in a study of Graves' ophthalmopathy and Graves' hyperthyroidism. Transcripts of RNA were the source for amplifying TCR beta CDR3 regions. The library came from an HTBI-primed first-round RT-PCR and a second-round multiplex PCR. TCRdb itself ran the multiplex PCR reads through MiXCR, one entry per CDR3 protein. The repertoire consists of approximately 210,000 distinct CDR3 sequences, with approximately 28% occurring once and the leading ten covering about 8.2%. The sample consisted of peripheral blood. The receptor set was obtained from a man aged 50-59 years with Graves' ophthalmopathy.

This clonotype was counted at least ten times. This chain joins TRBV20-1 and TRBJ1-1; TRBD1 might be the D (5 bases). The germline gives CDR1 DFQATT, CDR2 SNEGSKA (reference sequence). V lost 5 bases and J lost 5, with 21 bases in between. CDR3 length: 15 amino acids. The CDR3 DNA reads as TGCAGTGCTCCTCCGCCGGCGGGGCCGGGGACTGAAGCTTTCTTT. As protein: CSAPPPAGPGTEAFF.

The chain joins TRBV12-3 or TRBV12-4 to TRBJ2-7; TRBD2 matches at 9 bases. This CDR3 region has 13 residues. Losses at the gene ends were 8 bases for V and 7 bases for J; bases not matched to a gene: 9. This chain's CDR3 is CASGIAGAREQYF. CDR3 bases: TGTGCCAGCGGTATAGCGGGAGCTCGGGAGCAGTACTTC.

Ten or more counts support this clonotype. This chain connects TRBV12-3 or TRBV12-4 to TRBJ1-1, with D possibly matching TRBD1 (6 bases). The V and J ends lost 8 bases and 4 bases respectively, with 11 bases between them. CDR3 length: 12 residues. The CDR3 spells CASGRGGTEAFF. The CDR3 DNA follows: TGTGCCAGCGGCAGGGGCGGCACTGAAGCTTTCTTT.

This clonotype was detected ten times or more. The chain carries TRBV12-3 or TRBV12-4 and TRBJ1-1; 7 bases map to TRBD1. This CDR3 has 16 residues. V lost 5 bases and J lost 3; bases outside the gene matches: 12. The CDR3 protein is CASSPQRDSFDTEAFF. CDR3 nucleotide sequence: TGTGCCAGCAGTCCTCAAAGGGACAGCTTCGACACTGAAGCTTTCTTT.

The V call is TRBV28, the J call TRBJ2-5; possibly TRBD2 for D (6 bases). CDR1 and CDR2 from the germline V gene are MDHEN and SYDVKM. Trimming took 7 bases from V and 5 from J, leaving 23 bases between them. The CDR3 length is 16 residues. The CDR3: CASTPTEQGGIETQYF. The CDR3 DNA reads TGTGCCAGCACCCCCACCGAGCAGGGCGGGATCGAGACCCAGTACTTC.

V usage is TRBV12-3 or TRBV12-4 and J usage is TRBJ1-3; no clear D. V lost 7 bases and J 2 bases, leaving 18 bases between the germline ends. The CDR3 runs 16 residues. Here the CDR3 DNA reads TGTGCCAGCAAATACGGAACAGCAAGAACTGGAAACACCATATATTTT. This codes for CASKYGTARTGNTIYF.

The CDR3 loop is CASSRRQGGSYEQYF. For the CDR3, the DNA is TGTGCCAGCAGTCGTAGACAGGGCGGGTCCTACGAGCAGTACTTC. The rearrangement links TRBV6-1 to TRBJ2-7, with 7 bases identical to TRBD1. The CDR3 is 15 amino acids. V shed 5 bases and J 1 base; nucleotides not matched to a gene: 8. CDR1 MNHNS and CDR2 SASEGT come from the germline V gene.

This clonotype occurred many times. The rearrangement links TRBV6-1 to TRBJ2-7; 8 bases agree with TRBD1. The junction had 9 bases not matched to a gene; V was cut back by 3 bases and J by 2 bases. CDR1 and CDR2 (germline): MNHNS, SASEGT. The CDR3 sequence is 16 residues long. In DNA, the CDR3 is TGTGCCAGCAGTGACCCCCGGACAGGGTTGGCCTACGAGCAGTACTTC. It encodes CASSDPRTGLAYEQYF.

This clonotype was observed at least ten times. The chain couples TRBV6-2 or TRBV6-3 to TRBJ1-1; D ambiguous. The CDR3 consists of 14 residues. The V gene lost 0 bases and the J gene lost 11 bases, with 16 bases spanning the gap. Per germline, CDR1 MNHEY and CDR2 SVGEGT. CDR3 sequence reads: CASSYSGNVVGAFF. The CDR3 nucleotides are TGTGCCAGCAGTTACTCTGGGAACGTCGTGGGTGCTTTCTTT.

This clonotype came up many times. This chain connects TRBV6-2 or TRBV6-3 to TRBJ2-7; TRBD1 matches 7 bases. Trimming cost V 8 bases and J 0 bases; bases outside gene matches: 10. There are 15 residues in the CDR3. The V gene's germline CDR1 is MNHEY and CDR2 SVGEGT. The CDR3 DNA reads as TGTGCCAGCGTCCGGGACAGTGCTATCTCCTACGAGCAGTACTTC. Amino acid sequence: CASVRDSAISYEQYF.

Ten or more counts support this clonotype. DNA for the CDR3: TGTGCCAGCAGCGGCACAGGGGGCGCTAACACCGGGGAGCTGTTTTTT. Amino acids: CASSGTGGANTGELFF. The rearrangement uses TRBV9 and TRBJ2-2; the match to TRBD1 covers 9 bases. Germline V gene data show CDR1 as SGDLS and CDR2 as YYNGEE. The V gene end was trimmed by 3 bases and the J gene end by 2 bases; junction bases not matched to a gene: 5. This CDR3 spans 16 amino acids.

V usage is TRBV12-3 or TRBV12-4 and J usage is TRBJ2-7; TRBD1 matches 10 bases. CDR3 length equals 14 residues. V dropped 2 bases and J dropped 7; count of bases not matched to a gene: 5. CDR3 protein: CASSLLGQGREQYF. The CDR3 coding sequence is TGTGCCAGCAGTTTACTGGGACAGGGGAGGGAGCAGTACTTC.

The chain carries TRBV27 and TRBJ1-5; 8 bases align to TRBD1. V shed 3 bases, J shed 5 bases, and the junction held 6 bases outside the gene matches. CDR1 and CDR2 from the germline V gene are MNHEY and SMNVEV (reference sequence). The CDR3 is 15 amino acids. The DNA of the CDR3 is TGTGCCAGCAGTTTTTCCCCGGGACAGGATCAGCCCCAGCATTTT. Protein sequence: CASSFSPGQDQPQHF.

This clonotype was seen repeatedly, ten times or more. This chain joins TRBV7-9 and TRBJ1-6; no definite D call. The CDR3 has 13 amino acids. The V end lost 5 bases, the J end lost 6 bases, and 8 bases lay between the germline ends. Germline CDR1 and CDR2: SEHNR and FQNEAQ (reference sequence). The CDR3 coding sequence is TGTGCCAGCAGCCGCTCAAGTAATTCACCCCTCCACTTT. Protein product: CASSRSSNSPLHF.

This clonotype was seen many times. The chain couples TRBV7-3 to TRBJ2-4, with 7 bases lining up with TRBD1. The junction had 5 bases not matched to a gene; V was cut back by 5 bases and J by 7 bases. There are 13 residues in the CDR3. Germline loops: CDR1 SGHTA, CDR2 FQGTGA. CDR3 loop: CASSPDRANIQYF. In nucleotides, the CDR3 is TGTGCCAGCAGCCCCGACAGGGCCAACATTCAGTACTTC.

There are many counts of this clonotype. Written as DNA, the CDR3 is TGTGCCAGCAGGGGGGCCGGCTCCTACGAGCAGTACTTC. The encoded protein is CASRGAGSYEQYF. This rearrangement joins TRBV28 to TRBJ2-7, with a possible D match to TRBD1 (6 bases). Trimming removed 6 bases from V and 0 bases from J, with 9 bases in between. The CDR3 totals 13 residues. Germline V gives CDR1 MDHEN, CDR2 SYDVKM.

In its sample, this clonotype was seen many times. The CDR3 DNA follows: TGTGCCAGCAGCTCCAGGGGACGGACCTCAGACTCCTATGGCTACACCTTC. Protein: CASSSRGRTSDSYGYTF. The chain couples TRBV7-8 to TRBJ1-2; D might be TRBD1 (6 bases). There are 17 residues in the CDR3. The V and J ends lost 4 bases and 4 bases respectively, with 22 bases between them. The V gene's germline CDR1 is SGHVS and CDR2 FQNEAQ.

This clonotype was counted at least ten times. This CDR3 is CASSPGGTGTYEQYF. CDR3 DNA: TGCGCCAGCAGCCCTGGGGGGACTGGCACCTACGAGCAGTACTTC. The V gene is TRBV5-1, the J gene TRBJ2-7; D may be TRBD2 (6 bases). V lost 4 bases to trimming and J lost 2 bases, with 16 bases between them. The length of the CDR3 is 15 residues. Germline V lookup: CDR1 SGHRS, CDR2 YFSETQ.

This clonotype was detected many times. The chain has TRBV30 and TRBJ1-2; perhaps TRBD1 as D (5 bases). CDR3 length: 15 residues. The germline V gene encodes CDR1 GTSNPN and CDR2 SVGIG (reference sequence). V was trimmed by 0 bases and J by 5 bases, leaving 16 bases between them. CDR3 in DNA: TGTGCCTGGAGTGTACAGGACTTACCCCTGTATGGCTACACCTTC. It translates to CAWSVQDLPLYGYTF.

This clonotype was seen repeatedly, ten times or more. The V call is TRBV7-2, the J call TRBJ2-2; D unresolved. V lost 10 bases, J lost 1 base, and 16 bases lay in between. This CDR3 has 15 amino acids. Germline V lookup: CDR1 SGHTA, CDR2 FQGNSA. The CDR3 loop reads CATKTWTENTGELFF. DNA for the CDR3: TGTGCCACAAAAACCTGGACCGAGAACACCGGGGAGCTGTTTTTT.

This rearrangement joins TRBV28 to TRBJ2-2, with D perhaps TRBD1 (6 bases). V dropped 5 bases and J dropped 6 bases, with 16 bases sitting between them. CDR3 size: 15 residues. The germline gives CDR1 MDHEN, CDR2 SYDVKM. CDR3 region: CASSPPDTGSGELFF. CDR3 in DNA: TGTGCCAGCAGTCCCCCGGATACAGGGTCCGGGGAGCTGTTTTTT. Drawing the rest from reference TRBV28 and TRBJ2-2, the complete variable domain is DVKVTQSSRYLVKRTGEKVFLECVQDMDHENMFWYRQDPGLGLRLIYFSYDVKMKEKGDIPEGYSVSREKKERFSLILESASTNQTSMYLCASSPPDTGSGELFFGEGSRLTVL.